This entry features one TCR beta chain sequence. The data were produced by immunoSEQ multiplex PCR, yet TCRdb's version contains in-frame clones alone and is incomplete. The sample carries some 64,000 clones, under 90% recorded once. These data are taken from a study of OX40 agonist ivuxolimab in advanced cancers. This material consisted of CD4+ or CD8+ T cells sorted from blood, taken in a trial of the OX40 agonist ivuxolimab. This receptor was identified in an adult with an advanced solid tumor such as melanoma, head and neck, liver or kidney cancer.

CDR3 DNA sequence: TGTGCAAGTCGCTTTGTAAGAGGAGCAGATACGCAGTATTTT. Its protein product is CASRFVRGADTQYF. The gene calls are TRBV12-2 and TRBJ2-3; TRBD2, the D gene given by the table, was not confirmed from the DNA. TRBV12-2 is a recognized pseudogene. The CDR3 has 14 amino acids.